Detailed here is one TCR beta chain. The data are from a study of shared clonotypes between healthy human individuals. Generated by immunoSEQ multiplex PCR, the TCRdb table keeps only in-frame clones and is missing some. The sample lists over a million clones, roughly 97% occurring once. This receptor was obtained from a man aged 25-45 years in good health. The sequencing input was naive CD4+ T cells sorted from blood. Subset indicated: CD45RA+ positively selected.

CDR3 coding DNA: TGTGCCAGCAGTCCCAACCCGGGACAGGAGAACACTGAAGCTTTCTTT. Protein: CASSPNPGQENTEAFF. This chain joins TRBV6-6 and TRBJ1-1; 8 positions match TRBD1. The CDR3 contains 16 residues. CDR1 MNHNY and CDR2 SVGAGI come from the germline V gene (reference sequence). Trimming took 5 bases from V and 1 from J; bases not matched to a gene: 9.